The clone carrying this T cell receptor beta chain was observed at least ten times. This entry belongs to a study of breast tumors, draining lymph nodes, adjacent tissues. TCRdb passed the multiplex PCR reads through MiXCR, listing each CDR3 protein once. The table records about 66,000 distinct CDR3 sequences, around two fifths of them present only once. The V and J ends lost 7 bases and 0 bases respectively, with 14 bases between them. CDR3 length: 15 amino acids. Germline V gene sequence: CDR1 SGHDT, CDR2 YYEEEE. The sequencing input was breast tumor tissue. The TCR comes from a female donor with breast cancer. Some clones in this sample may be carry-over from other donors' samples. The rearrangement uses TRBV5-6 and TRBJ2-4; D possibly corresponds to TRBD2 (6 bases). The CDR3 loop is CASSVPAGAKNIQYF. The CDR3 bases are TGTGCCAGCTCGGTGCCAGCGGGAGCCAAAAACATTCAGTACTTC.